Within the sample, the clone carrying this T cell receptor (beta chain) is medium-sized. Antigen: not known. Study-wide points: The TCR gene usage of tumor memory CD4+ T cells clustered together with blood and lymph node memory CD4+ cells and with lymph node naive CD4+ cells. Tumor-infiltrating Treg TCR alpha and beta sequences overlapped most with tumor naive CD4+ T cells, then blood naive.

Germline trimming cut 3 bases from V and 8 bases from J; bases unmatched to any gene: 6. This CDR3 has 14 residues. The sorted Tregs were CD4+CD25+CD127-/low cells. Amplification of TRBV12-4/TRBJ1-2 clonotypes used adaptor-ligated barcode primers. TCRdb redid the calling of the multiplex PCR reads with MiXCR, one entry per CDR3 protein. The sample includes 2,500 or so distinct CDR3 sequences, around 2.4% of them seen just once. This sequence originates from a female donor with breast cancer. The chain couples TRBV12-3 or TRBV12-4 to TRBJ1-2; 10 bases agree with TRBD1. Sequenced material: tumor-infiltrating Tregs sorted from the breast tumor. For the CDR3, the DNA is TGTGCCAGCAGTTTCCGGGACAGGGGAGGCGGCTACACCTTC. It yields the protein CASSFRDRGGGYTF.